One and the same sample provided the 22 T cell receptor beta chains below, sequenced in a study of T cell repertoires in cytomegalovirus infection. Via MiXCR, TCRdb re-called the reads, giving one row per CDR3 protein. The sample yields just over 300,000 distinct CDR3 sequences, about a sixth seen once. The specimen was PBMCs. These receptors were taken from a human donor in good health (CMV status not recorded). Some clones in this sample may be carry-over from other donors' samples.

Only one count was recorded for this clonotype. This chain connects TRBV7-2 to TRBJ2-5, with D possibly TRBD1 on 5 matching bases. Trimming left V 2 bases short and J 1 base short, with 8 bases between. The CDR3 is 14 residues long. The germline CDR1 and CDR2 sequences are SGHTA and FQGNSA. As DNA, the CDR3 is TGTGCCAGCAGCTTAAGTACAGGCCAAGAGACCCAGTACTTC. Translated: CASSLSTGQETQYF.

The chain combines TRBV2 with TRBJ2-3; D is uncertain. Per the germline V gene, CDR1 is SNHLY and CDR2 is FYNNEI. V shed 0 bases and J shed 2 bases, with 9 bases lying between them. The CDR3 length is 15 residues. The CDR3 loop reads CASSEALGITDTQYF. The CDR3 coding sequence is TGTGCCAGCAGTGAAGCCCTGGGCATCACAGATACGCAGTATTTT.

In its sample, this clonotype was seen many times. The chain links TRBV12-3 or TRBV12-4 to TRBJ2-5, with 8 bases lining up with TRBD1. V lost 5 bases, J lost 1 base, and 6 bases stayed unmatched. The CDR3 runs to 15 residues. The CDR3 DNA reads TGTGCCAGCAGTAACCGAGACAGGGGCCAAGAGACCCAGTACTTC. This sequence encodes CASSNRDRGQETQYF.

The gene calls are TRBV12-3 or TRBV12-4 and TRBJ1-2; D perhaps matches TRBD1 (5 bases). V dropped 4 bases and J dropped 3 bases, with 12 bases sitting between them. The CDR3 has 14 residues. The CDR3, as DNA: TGTGCCAGCAGTTGGGGGACGGATTACTATGGCTACACCTTC. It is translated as CASSWGTDYYGYTF.

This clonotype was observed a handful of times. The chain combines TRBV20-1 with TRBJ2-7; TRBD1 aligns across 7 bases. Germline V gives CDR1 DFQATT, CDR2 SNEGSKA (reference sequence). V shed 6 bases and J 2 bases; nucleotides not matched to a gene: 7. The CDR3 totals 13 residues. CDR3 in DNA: TGCAGTGCGGGACCGGGACAGCCCTACGAGCAGTACTTC. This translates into CSAGPGQPYEQYF.

The CDR3 region has the DNA TGTGCCAGCAGTTTCAACAGCTATGGCTACACCTTC. Translation gives CASSFNSYGYTF. The chain has TRBV28 and TRBJ1-2, with D uncertain. V lost 3 bases to trimming and J lost 4 bases, with 6 bases between them. Germline V gene sequence: CDR1 MDHEN, CDR2 SYDVKM. The CDR3 consists of 12 residues.

Here the CDR3 DNA reads TGTGCCAGCAGCTTAACGGGACGATTAGGGTCCTCTGGGGCCAACGTCCTGACTTTC. Encoded protein: CASSLTGRLGSSGANVLTF. The chain joins TRBV7-3 to TRBJ2-6, with D perhaps matching TRBD1 or TRBD2 (5 bases each). CDR3 length: 19 residues. The V end lost 0 bases, the J end lost 0 bases, and 15 bases lay between the germline ends. The germline V gene encodes CDR1 SGHTA and CDR2 FQGTGA.

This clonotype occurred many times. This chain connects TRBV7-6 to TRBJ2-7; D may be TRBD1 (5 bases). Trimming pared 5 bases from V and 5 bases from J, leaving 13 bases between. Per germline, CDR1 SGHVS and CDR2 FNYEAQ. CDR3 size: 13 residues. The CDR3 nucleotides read TGTGCCAGCAGCACATTTTTCAGGGACGAGCAGTACTTC. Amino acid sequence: CASSTFFRDEQYF.

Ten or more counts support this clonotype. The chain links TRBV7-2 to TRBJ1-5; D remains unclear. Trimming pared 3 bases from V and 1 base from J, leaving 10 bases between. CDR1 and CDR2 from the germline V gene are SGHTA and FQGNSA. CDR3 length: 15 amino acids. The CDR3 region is CASSFPGASNQPQHF. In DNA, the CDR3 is TGTGCCAGCAGCTTCCCGGGAGCGAGCAATCAGCCCCAGCATTTT. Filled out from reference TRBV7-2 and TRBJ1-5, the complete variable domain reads GAGVSQSPSNKVTEKGKDVELRCDPISGHTALYWYRQSLGQGLEFLIYFQGNSAPDKSGLPSDRFSAERTGGSVSTLTIQRTQQEDSAVYLCASSFPGASNQPQHFGDGTRLSIL.

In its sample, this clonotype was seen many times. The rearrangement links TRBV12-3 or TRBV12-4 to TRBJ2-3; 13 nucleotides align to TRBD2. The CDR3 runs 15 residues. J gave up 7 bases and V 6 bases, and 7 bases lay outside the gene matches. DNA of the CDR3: TGTGCCAGCAGGTCCGGGACTAGCGGGGTGTATACGCAGTATTTT. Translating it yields CASRSGTSGVYTQYF.

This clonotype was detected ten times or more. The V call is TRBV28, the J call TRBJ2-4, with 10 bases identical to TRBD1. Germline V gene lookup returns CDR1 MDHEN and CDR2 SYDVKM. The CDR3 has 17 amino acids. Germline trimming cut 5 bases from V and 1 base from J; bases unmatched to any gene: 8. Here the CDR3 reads CASSPKPGQGAKNIQYF. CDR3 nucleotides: TGTGCCAGCAGTCCTAAACCGGGACAGGGGGCCAAAAACATTCAGTACTTC.

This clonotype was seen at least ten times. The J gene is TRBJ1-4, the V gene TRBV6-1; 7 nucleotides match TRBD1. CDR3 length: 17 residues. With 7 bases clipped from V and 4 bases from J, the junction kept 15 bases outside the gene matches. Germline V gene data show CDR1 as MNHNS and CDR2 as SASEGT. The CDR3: CASNKPGQSTFNEKLFF. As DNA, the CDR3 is TGTGCCAGCAATAAGCCGGGACAGAGCACCTTTAATGAAAAACTGTTTTTT.

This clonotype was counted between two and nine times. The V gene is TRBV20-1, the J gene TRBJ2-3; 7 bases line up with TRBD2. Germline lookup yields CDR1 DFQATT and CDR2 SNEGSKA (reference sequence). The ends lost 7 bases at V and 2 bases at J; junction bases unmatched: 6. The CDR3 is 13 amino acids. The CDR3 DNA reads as TGCAGTGTGGCTAAGCGGGACACAGATACGCAGTATTTT. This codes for CSVAKRDTDTQYF.

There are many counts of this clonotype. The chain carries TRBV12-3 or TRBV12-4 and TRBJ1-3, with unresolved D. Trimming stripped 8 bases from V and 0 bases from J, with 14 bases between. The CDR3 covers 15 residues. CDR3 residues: CASSGWVNSGNTIYF. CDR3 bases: TGTGCCAGCTCGGGGTGGGTAAACTCTGGAAACACCATATATTTT.

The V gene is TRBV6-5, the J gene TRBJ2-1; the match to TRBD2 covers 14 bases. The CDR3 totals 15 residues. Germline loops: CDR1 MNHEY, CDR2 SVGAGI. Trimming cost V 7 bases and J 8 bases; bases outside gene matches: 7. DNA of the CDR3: TGTGCCAGCAATCCGGGACTAGCGGGGGTAGATGAGCAGTTCTTC. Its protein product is CASNPGLAGVDEQFF.

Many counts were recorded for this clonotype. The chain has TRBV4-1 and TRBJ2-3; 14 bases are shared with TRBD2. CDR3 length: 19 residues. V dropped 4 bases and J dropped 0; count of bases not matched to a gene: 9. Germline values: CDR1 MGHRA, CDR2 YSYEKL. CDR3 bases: TGCGCCAGCAGCCTCGGACTAGCGGGGGGTCAGTCTAGCACAGATACGCAGTATTTT. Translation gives CASSLGLAGGQSSTDTQYF.

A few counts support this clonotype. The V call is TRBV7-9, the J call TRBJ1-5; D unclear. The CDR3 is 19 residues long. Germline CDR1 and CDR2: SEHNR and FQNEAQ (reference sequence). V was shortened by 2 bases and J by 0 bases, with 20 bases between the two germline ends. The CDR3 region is CASSLSDWTSDYSNQPQHF. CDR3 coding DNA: TGTGCCAGCAGCTTATCGGACTGGACGAGCGATTATAGCAATCAGCCCCAGCATTTT.

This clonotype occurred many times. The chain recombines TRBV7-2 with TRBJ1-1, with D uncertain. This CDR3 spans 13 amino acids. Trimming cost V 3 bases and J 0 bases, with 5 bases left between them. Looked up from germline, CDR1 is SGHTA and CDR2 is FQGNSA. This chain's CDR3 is CASSFDLNTEAFF. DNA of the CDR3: TGTGCCAGCAGCTTCGACCTGAACACTGAAGCTTTCTTT.

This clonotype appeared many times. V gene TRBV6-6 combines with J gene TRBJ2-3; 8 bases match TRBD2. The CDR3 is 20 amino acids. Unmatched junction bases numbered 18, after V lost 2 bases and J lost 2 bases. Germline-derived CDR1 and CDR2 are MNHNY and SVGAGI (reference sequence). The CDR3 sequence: CASSYEPGGRSPDYTDTQYF. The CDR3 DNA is TGTGCCAGCAGTTACGAGCCGGGGGGGCGGTCTCCTGATTACACAGATACGCAGTATTTT.

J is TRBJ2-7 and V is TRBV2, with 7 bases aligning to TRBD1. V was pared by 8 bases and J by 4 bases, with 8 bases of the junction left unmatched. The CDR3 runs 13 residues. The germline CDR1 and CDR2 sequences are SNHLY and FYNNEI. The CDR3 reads CASETGSGYEQYF. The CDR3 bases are TGTGCCAGCGAGACAGGGTCAGGTTACGAGCAGTACTTC.

CDR3 coding DNA: TGCAGTGCTACCTACGGGGTGAATCAGCCCCAGCATTTT. Protein product: CSATYGVNQPQHF. The gene calls are TRBV20-1 and TRBJ1-5; no clear D. The germline V gene encodes CDR1 DFQATT and CDR2 SNEGSKA (reference sequence). Trimming removed 4 bases at V and 4 bases at J, with 11 bases between. The length of the CDR3 is 13 residues.

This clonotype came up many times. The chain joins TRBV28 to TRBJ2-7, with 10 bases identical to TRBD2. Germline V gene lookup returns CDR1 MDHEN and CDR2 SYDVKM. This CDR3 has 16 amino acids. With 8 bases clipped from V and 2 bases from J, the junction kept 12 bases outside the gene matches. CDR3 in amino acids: CASEAPLAGGPYEQYF. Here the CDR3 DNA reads TGTGCCAGCGAGGCCCCTTTAGCGGGGGGCCCCTACGAGCAGTACTTC.